The source of this T cell receptor beta chain is a study of blood T cell repertoires in COVID-19. Only a few counts were recorded for this clone. V shed 5 bases and J shed 8 bases, with 15 bases lying between them. The germline V gene encodes CDR1 MNHEY and CDR2 SVGEGT. This CDR3 region has 13 residues. Produced via immunoSEQ multiplex PCR; TCRdb's table is partial and in-frame only. The repertoire holds some 220,000 clones, with about 82% as singletons. The genes are TRBV6-2 or TRBV6-3 and TRBJ1-1, with D perhaps matching TRBD1 (5 bases). This receptor was identified in a woman in her sixties or seventies with COVID-19, enrolled during active disease. The sample was peripheral blood. CDR3 in DNA: TGTGCCAGCAGTCCACCTCCGGGACTAGAAGCTTTCTTT. This translates into CASSPPPGLEAFF.